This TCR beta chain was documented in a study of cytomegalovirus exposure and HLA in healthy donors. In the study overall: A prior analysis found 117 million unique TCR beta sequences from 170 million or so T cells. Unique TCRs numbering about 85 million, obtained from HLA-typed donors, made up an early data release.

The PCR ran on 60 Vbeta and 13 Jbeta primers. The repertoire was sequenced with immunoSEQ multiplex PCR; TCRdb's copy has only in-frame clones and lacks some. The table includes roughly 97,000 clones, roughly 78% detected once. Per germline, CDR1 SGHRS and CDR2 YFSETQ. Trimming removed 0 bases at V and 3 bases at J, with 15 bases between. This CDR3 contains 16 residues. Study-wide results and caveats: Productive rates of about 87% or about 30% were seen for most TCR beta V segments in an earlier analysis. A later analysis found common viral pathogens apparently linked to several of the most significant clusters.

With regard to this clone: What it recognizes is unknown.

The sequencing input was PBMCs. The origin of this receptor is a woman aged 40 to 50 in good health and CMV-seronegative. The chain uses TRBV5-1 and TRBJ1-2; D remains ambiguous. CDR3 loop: CASSLAGRERDYGYTF. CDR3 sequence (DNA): TGCGCCAGCAGCTTGGCCGGGCGGGAACGTGACTATGGCTACACCTTC.